The 12 T cell receptor beta chains below all came from one sample that was sequenced in a study of response to subunit inactivated influenza vaccine. Each CDR3 protein is one row after TCRdb ran MiXCR on the RT-PCR reads. Among about 540,000 distinct CDR3 sequences, roughly 23% were seen once, and the ten largest hold around 2.8%. These data were also filed under a second study, of T cells expressing NK-cell markers. That publication notes: A 5'RACE template switching approach incorporating UMIs was used to make TCR beta cDNA.

The material sequenced was CD4+ T cells sorted from PBMCs, taken about 12 days after vaccination. The receptors come from a man in his fifties or sixties who received an inactivated influenza vaccine.

V is TRBV6-1 and J is TRBJ2-3; possibly TRBD2 for D (7 bases). Trimming stripped 5 bases from V and 3 bases from J, with 15 bases between. Germline CDR1 MNHNS, CDR2 SASEGT. The CDR3 loop spans 15 amino acids. The CDR3 DNA reads TGTGCCAGCAGTCGTACAGGGAGGGAAACAGATACGCAGTATTTT. The encoded protein is CASSRTGRETDTQYF.

This clonotype was seen repeatedly, ten times or more. This chain uses TRBV12-3 or TRBV12-4 with TRBJ2-1; 13 nucleotides line up with TRBD2. After removal of 9 bases from V and 8 bases from J, the junction contained 4 bases not matched to a gene. The CDR3 covers 13 residues. The chain's CDR3 is CASTSGGAYEQFF. The DNA for the CDR3 is TGTGCCAGTACTAGCGGGGGGGCCTATGAGCAGTTCTTC.

The J gene is TRBJ1-2, the V gene TRBV5-1; 9 bases are shared with TRBD1. Germline CDR1 is SGHRS and CDR2 is YFSETQ. This CDR3 contains 15 residues. V lost 4 bases to trimming and J lost 2 bases; unmatched junction nucleotides: 6. The DNA of the CDR3 is TGCGCCAGCAGCCAACCCGGGACAGGGAACTATGGCTACACCTTC. Translation gives CASSQPGTGNYGYTF.

This clonotype turned up a few times. The rearrangement uses TRBV4-1 and TRBJ2-1; TRBD2 aligns across 10 bases. Germline-derived CDR1 and CDR2 are MGHRA and YSYEKL. The CDR3 is 15 residues long. V shed 6 bases and J 6 bases; nucleotides not matched to a gene: 8. Here the CDR3 DNA reads TGCGCCAGCAGTCGAGGACTAGCGGAACCCAATGAGCAGTTCTTC. It is translated as CASSRGLAEPNEQFF.

The chain recombines TRBV29-1 with TRBJ1-2; D gene ambiguous. CDR1 and CDR2 (germline): SQVTM, ANQGSEA. The CDR3 length is 14 residues. V shed 4 bases and J shed 4 bases, with 16 bases lying between them. The CDR3 region has the DNA TGCAGCGTTGTCCGGGTGTCCGCTATCTATGGCTACACCTTC. Protein: CSVVRVSAIYGYTF.

This clonotype has just a few counts. The J gene is TRBJ2-5, the V gene TRBV28; 9 bases match TRBD1. Germline assignment: CDR1 MDHEN and CDR2 SYDVKM. The junction had 3 bases not matched to a gene; V was cut back by 6 bases and J by 1 base. This CDR3 is built from 14 residues. The CDR3 nucleotides are TGTGCCAGCAGAATGACAGGGGGCCAAGAGACCCAGTACTTC. Protein: CASRMTGGQETQYF.

This clonotype was picked up a small number of times. The chain combines TRBV12-3 or TRBV12-4 with TRBJ1-4, with D perhaps matching TRBD1 (5 bases). This CDR3 contains 14 residues. Trimming stripped 4 bases from V and 8 bases from J, with 14 bases between. The CDR3 DNA reads TGTGCCAGCAGTTCACAGGCGCGGAAGGAAAAACTGTTTTTT. The encoded protein is CASSSQARKEKLFF.

This clonotype was observed a few times. The chain links TRBV5-1 to TRBJ2-5; 10 bases map to TRBD2. CDR1 and CDR2 from the germline V gene are SGHRS and YFSETQ. Losses at the gene ends were 2 bases for V and 4 bases for J; bases not matched to a gene: 5. The CDR3 runs to 15 residues. Here the CDR3 DNA reads TGCGCCAGCAGCTTACGGCTAGCGGGAGTAGAGACCCAGTACTTC. Protein product: CASSLRLAGVETQYF.

This clonotype has more than one count but fewer than ten. The chain has TRBV6-2 or TRBV6-3 and TRBJ1-3; TRBD1 is a possible D gene (5 bases). Per germline, CDR1 MNHEY and CDR2 SVGEGT. The CDR3 loop spans 13 amino acids. With 5 bases removed from V and 0 bases from J, the gap between germline ends came to 5 bases. The CDR3 region is CASSDSSGNTIYF. The CDR3 nucleotides read TGTGCCAGCAGTGACAGCTCTGGAAACACCATATATTTT.

This clonotype has at least ten counts. The CDR3: CASSRIAAGTGSYEQYF. In DNA, the CDR3 is TGCGCCAGCAGCCGGATAGCCGCCGGGACAGGCTCCTACGAGCAGTACTTC. The V and J genes are TRBV5-1 and TRBJ2-7; 8 bases are shared with TRBD1. Germline V gene sequence: CDR1 SGHRS, CDR2 YFSETQ. This CDR3 spans 17 amino acids. V was pared by 4 bases and J by 0 bases, with 12 bases of the junction left unmatched.

The chain uses TRBV29-1 and TRBJ1-5; a weak D match, TRBD1 (5 bases). Germline V gene lookup returns CDR1 SQVTM and CDR2 ANQGSEA. The CDR3 length is 15 residues. V lost 6 bases, J lost 3 bases, and 18 bases lay in between. This CDR3 reads CSVTLGVGLNQPQHF. The CDR3 nucleotides are TGCAGCGTGACCTTAGGCGTGGGGCTCAATCAGCCCCAGCATTTT. Full variable domain (missing parts from reference TRBV29-1 and TRBJ1-5): SAVISQKPSRDICQRGTSLTIQCQVDSQVTMMFWYRQQPGQSLTLIATANQGSEATYESGFVIDKFPISRPNLTFSTLTVSNMSPEDSSIYLCSVTLGVGLNQPQHFGDGTRLSIL.

The V gene is TRBV5-1, the J gene TRBJ2-3; no clear D. V shed 0 bases and J shed 0 bases, with 11 bases lying between them. CDR1 is SGHRS and CDR2 is YFSETQ in the germline V gene. This CDR3 spans 16 amino acids. As DNA, the CDR3 is TGCGCCAGCAGCTTGGCCGGGCCTTATAGCACAGATACGCAGTATTTT. It translates to CASSLAGPYSTDTQYF. Together with reference TRBV5-1 and TRBJ2-3, the CDR3 gives the full variable domain: KAGVTQTPRYLIKTRGQQVTLSCSPISGHRSVSWYQQTPGQGLQFLFEYFSETQRNKGNFPGRFSGRQFSNSRSEMNVSTLELGDSALYLCASSLAGPYSTDTQYFGPGTRLTVL.